These 8 T cell receptor beta chains originate from one sample sequenced in a study of metastatic and nonmetastatic thyroid tumors. MiXCR re-clonotyped the PCR reads for TCRdb. This table holds tens of thousands of clones, around 13% found once. Not a single patient had been given any form of treatment at any point before undergoing thyroid surgery. What was sequenced was blood. These receptors were obtained from a female donor with papillary thyroid cancer or a benign thyroid nodule (not recorded which). Some clones in this sample may be carry-over from other donors' samples.

This clone was found many times. J is TRBJ1-4 and V is TRBV7-9, with 7 positions matching TRBD1. CDR3 length equals 13 residues. The germline gives CDR1 SEHNR, CDR2 FQNEAQ (reference sequence). Losses at the gene ends were 7 bases for V and 7 bases for J; bases not matched to a gene: 6. CDR3 coding DNA: TGTGCCAGCATACAGGGGAGTAGTGAAAAACTGTTTTTT. This gives the protein CASIQGSSEKLFF.

The sample holds many counts of this clone. This chain uses TRBV7-8 with TRBJ2-5, with D perhaps matching TRBD1 (6 bases). The germline V and J ends were trimmed by 2 bases and 5 bases, with 12 bases remaining between them. CDR1 and CDR2 from the germline V gene are SGHVS and FQNEAQ. CDR3 length: 14 residues. The chain's CDR3 is CASSLIQGVETQYF. The CDR3 bases are TGTGCCAGCAGCTTAATACAGGGAGTGGAGACCCAGTACTTC.

This clone was found many times. The V call is TRBV30, the J call TRBJ2-7; possibly TRBD2 for D (6 bases). CDR1 is GTSNPN and CDR2 is SVGIG in the germline V gene (reference sequence). This CDR3 region has 15 residues. Trimming took off 2 bases at V and 0 bases at J, with 14 bases between the two ends. The CDR3 sequence is CAWSLGGHSSYEQYF. CDR3 sequence (DNA): TGTGCCTGGAGTTTGGGGGGTCACAGCTCCTACGAGCAGTACTTC.

The chain links TRBV7-9 to TRBJ1-6; 7 nucleotides line up with TRBD1. CDR1 and CDR2 from the germline V gene are SEHNR and FQNEAQ (reference sequence). Trimming cost V 1 base and J 9 bases; bases outside gene matches: 6. The CDR3 consists of 15 residues. CDR3 sequence: CASSLGQGGVSPLHF. The CDR3 DNA reads as TGTGCCAGCAGCTTAGGACAGGGAGGTGTTTCACCCCTCCACTTT.

In this sample, this clone turned up many times. The rearrangement joins TRBV28 to TRBJ2-7, with D possibly being TRBD1 or TRBD2 (5 bases each). The germline V and J ends were trimmed by 6 bases and 5 bases, with 20 bases remaining between them. Germline V gives CDR1 MDHEN, CDR2 SYDVKM. The CDR3 runs to 15 residues. The chain's CDR3 is CASRGFWGSTHEQYF. Here the CDR3 DNA reads TGTGCCAGCAGGGGGTTTTGGGGGAGCACCCACGAGCAGTACTTC.

This clone has at least ten counts. V is TRBV19 and J is TRBJ1-5; D not certain. Germline V gene data show CDR1 as LNHDA and CDR2 as SQIVND (reference sequence). This CDR3 has 13 residues. V shed 3 bases and J shed 2 bases, with 5 bases lying between them. This chain's CDR3 is CASSINRNQPQHF. CDR3 DNA sequence: TGTGCCAGTAGTATTAACCGCAATCAGCCCCAGCATTTT.

This clone was observed many times. The rearrangement links TRBV9 to TRBJ2-2; D uncertain. This CDR3 is 15 amino acids long. V lost 4 bases, J lost 0 bases, and 10 bases lay in between. In germline, CDR1 is SGDLS, CDR2 YYNGEE. CDR3 coding DNA: TGTGCCAGCAGCCCGCAAGACTCGAACACCGGGGAGCTGTTTTTT. It translates to CASSPQDSNTGELFF. The variable domain in full, completed from reference TRBV9 and TRBJ2-2, reads DSGVTQTPKHLITATGQRVTLRCSPRSGDLSVYWYQQSLDQGLQFLIQYYNGEERAKGNILERFSAQQFPDLHSELNLSSLELGDSALYFCASSPQDSNTGELFFGEGSRLTVL.

This clone is termed medium-sized. The chain carries TRBV27 and TRBJ2-7; the D gene is possibly TRBD2 (6 bases). The CDR3 length is 14 residues. The V and J ends lost 9 bases and 0 bases respectively, with 15 bases between them. The germline V gene encodes CDR1 MNHEY and CDR2 SMNVEV (reference sequence). DNA for the CDR3: TGTGCCAGTTATTCTCCGGGACTCTCCTACGAGCAGTACTTC. It codes for CASYSPGLSYEQYF.